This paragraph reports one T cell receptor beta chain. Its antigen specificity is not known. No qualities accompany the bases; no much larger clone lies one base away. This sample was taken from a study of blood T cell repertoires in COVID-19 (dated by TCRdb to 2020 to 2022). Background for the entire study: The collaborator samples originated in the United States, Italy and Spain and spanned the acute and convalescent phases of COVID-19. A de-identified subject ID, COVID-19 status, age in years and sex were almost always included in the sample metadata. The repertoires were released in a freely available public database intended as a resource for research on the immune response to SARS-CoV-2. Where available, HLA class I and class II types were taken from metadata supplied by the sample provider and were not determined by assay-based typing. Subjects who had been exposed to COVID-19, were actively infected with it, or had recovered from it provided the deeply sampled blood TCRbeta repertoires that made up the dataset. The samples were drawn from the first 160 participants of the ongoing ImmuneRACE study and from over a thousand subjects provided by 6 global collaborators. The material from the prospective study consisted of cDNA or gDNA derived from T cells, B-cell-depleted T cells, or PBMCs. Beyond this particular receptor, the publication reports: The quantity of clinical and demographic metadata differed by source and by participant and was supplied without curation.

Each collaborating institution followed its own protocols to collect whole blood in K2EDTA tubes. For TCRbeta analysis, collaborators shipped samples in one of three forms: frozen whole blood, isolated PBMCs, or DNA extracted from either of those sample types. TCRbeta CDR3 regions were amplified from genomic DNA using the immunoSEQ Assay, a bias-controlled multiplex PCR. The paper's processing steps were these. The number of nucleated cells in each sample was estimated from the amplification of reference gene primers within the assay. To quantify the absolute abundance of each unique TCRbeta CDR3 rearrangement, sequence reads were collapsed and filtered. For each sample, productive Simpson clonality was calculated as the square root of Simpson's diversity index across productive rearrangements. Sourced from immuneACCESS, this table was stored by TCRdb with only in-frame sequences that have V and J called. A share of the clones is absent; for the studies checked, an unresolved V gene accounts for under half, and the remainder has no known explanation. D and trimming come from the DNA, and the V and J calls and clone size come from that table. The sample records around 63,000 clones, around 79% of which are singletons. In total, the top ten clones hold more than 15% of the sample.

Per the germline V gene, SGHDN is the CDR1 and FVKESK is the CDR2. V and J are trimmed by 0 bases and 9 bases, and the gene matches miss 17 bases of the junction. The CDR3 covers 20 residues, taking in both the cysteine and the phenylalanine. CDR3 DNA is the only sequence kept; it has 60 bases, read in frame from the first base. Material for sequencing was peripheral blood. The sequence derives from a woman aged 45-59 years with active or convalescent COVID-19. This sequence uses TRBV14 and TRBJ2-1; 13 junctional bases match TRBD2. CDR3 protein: CASSQDPGLRTSGRAFEQFF. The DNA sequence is TGTGCCAGCAGCCAAGATCCAGGACTGCGAACTAGCGGGAGGGCCTTTGAGCAGTTCTTC.